This passage covers 20 T cell receptor beta chains from one sample sequenced in a study of monozygotic twins with inflammatory bowel disease. TCRdb re-called the 5' RACE reads and gives one entry per CDR3 protein, without DNA. Listed are more than 350,000 distinct CDR3 sequences; more than 2% falls within the top ten. Sequenced input: blood. The origin of the receptors is a human donor with ulcerative colitis or Crohn's disease, or a healthy co-twin of an affected twin (not recorded which).

The chain combines TRBV10-3 with TRBJ2-7. The V gene's germline CDR1 is ENHRY and CDR2 SYGVKD. The length of the CDR3 is 13 residues. The CDR3 loop reads CAISERIGYEQYF.

This chain uses TRBV18 with TRBJ2-1; TCRdb outputs TRBD2, but without DNA this stays unchecked. In germline, CDR1 is KGHSH, CDR2 LQKENI. The CDR3 extends over 15 amino acids. The CDR3 protein is CASSVREGSVYEQFF.

This sequence joins TRBV18 and TRBJ2-7; TCRdb's D call of TRBD2 is untestable without DNA. Germline CDR1 KGHSH, CDR2 LQKENI. This CDR3 is 14 amino acids long. The CDR3 loop is CASSTSAASYEQYF.

V gene TRBV5-1 combines with J gene TRBJ2-7; with no DNA, the TCRdb D assignment of TRBD1 cannot be verified. The CDR3 is 16 residues long. The germline gives CDR1 SGHRS, CDR2 YFSETQ. The CDR3 here is CASSASWDRATYEQYF.

The chain is built from TRBV5-1 and TRBJ2-2; the D call of TRBD1 rests on TCRdb alone, since no DNA is present to check it. CDR1 and CDR2 from the germline V gene are SGHRS and YFSETQ. The CDR3 has 15 residues. CDR3: CASSFIDRVTGELFF.

The genes are TRBV19 and TRBJ2-3; with no DNA, the TCRdb D assignment of TRBD2 cannot be verified. The CDR3 is 17 amino acids. CDR1 is LNHDA and CDR2 is SQIVND in the germline V gene (reference sequence). CDR3 region: CASQPGASGLIRGTQYF.

The rearrangement joins TRBV7-2 to TRBJ2-4; with no DNA, the TCRdb D assignment of TRBD1 cannot be verified. Germline lookup yields CDR1 SGHTA and CDR2 FQGNSA. CDR3 length equals 15 residues. CDR3 region: CASSLALDTQNIQYF.

This sequence joins TRBV19 and TRBJ1-6. The CDR3 has 15 residues. Germline-derived CDR1 and CDR2 are LNHDA and SQIVND (reference sequence). CDR3 region: CASTVGSSYNSPLHF.

V gene TRBV10-3 combines with J gene TRBJ2-7. The CDR3 totals 13 residues. Looked up from germline, CDR1 is ENHRY and CDR2 is SYGVKD. CDR3 in amino acids: CAISESMPSEQYF.

CDR3 sequence reads: CASAMQGQNIQYF. The chain links TRBV6-1 to TRBJ2-4; TCRdb reports TRBD1, a call that lacks DNA to check it against. Germline loops: CDR1 MNHNS, CDR2 SASEGT. The CDR3 sequence is 13 residues long.

The chain carries TRBV7-2 and TRBJ2-7; TCRdb lists TRBD1, though no DNA is available to test this call. The CDR3 runs 16 residues. Germline V gives CDR1 SGHTA, CDR2 FQGNSA. CDR3: CASSSHRQGPSYEQYF.

V and J are TRBV20-1 and TRBJ2-7; TCRdb picks TRBD1, but there is no DNA to check that call. The CDR3 runs to 13 residues. Per germline, CDR1 DFQATT and CDR2 SNEGSKA (reference sequence). CDR3: CSTGEGGAYEQYF.

The genes are TRBV12-3 or TRBV12-4 and TRBJ1-4. CDR3 length: 14 amino acids. This chain's CDR3 is CASSLLVRKEKLFF.

CDR3 in amino acids: CASSYDRVTEQYF. This sequence joins TRBV6-5 and TRBJ2-7; checking the TCRdb D call of TRBD1 is not possible without DNA. The germline CDR1 and CDR2 sequences are MNHEY and SVGAGI. The CDR3 runs to 13 residues.

The chain employs TRBV5-8 and TRBJ1-5. CDR3 length: 13 amino acids. Germline V gives CDR1 SGHTS, CDR2 YDEGEE. The CDR3 reads CASSLKVDQPQHF. The complete variable domain, with remaining parts taken from reference TRBV5-8 and TRBJ1-5, reads EAGVTQSPTHLIKTRGQQATLRCSPISGHTSVYWYQQALGLGLQFLLWYDEGEERNRGNFPPRFSGRQFPNYSSELNVNALELEDSALYLCASSLKVDQPQHFGDGTRLSIL.

This chain uses TRBV19 with TRBJ1-5. This CDR3 has 15 residues. CDR1 and CDR2 (germline): LNHDA, SQIVND (reference sequence). CDR3 region: CASSINSAERQPQHF.

This chain's CDR3 is CSARDQLAGGKEQFF. V is TRBV20-1 and J is TRBJ2-1; the TCRdb call, TRBD2, lacks DNA for checking. CDR1 is DFQATT, CDR2 SNEGSKA, per germline (reference sequence). CDR3 length: 15 residues.

J is TRBJ2-5 and V is TRBV18. The CDR3 is 14 amino acids. The germline CDR1 and CDR2 sequences are KGHSH and LQKENI. The CDR3: CASSPRQREGAQYF. The variable domain in full, completed from reference TRBV18 and TRBJ2-5, reads NAGVMQNPRHLVRRRGQEARLRCSPMKGHSHVYWYRQLPEEGLKFMVYLQKENIIDESGMPKERFSAEFPKEGPSILRIQQVVRGDSAAYFCASSPRQREGAQYFGPGTRLLVL.

The rearrangement links TRBV12-3 or TRBV12-4 to TRBJ2-4; the D call of TRBD1 rests on TCRdb alone, since no DNA is present to check it. The CDR3 sequence is 13 residues long. The CDR3 region is CASRSRGENIQYF.

V gene TRBV9 combines with J gene TRBJ2-2; TCRdb calls TRBD1, which cannot be checked without DNA. This CDR3 has 19 residues. Germline CDR1 SGDLS, CDR2 YYNGEE. CDR3 amino acids: CASSVARSSTGRGTGELFF. Supplemented by reference TRBV9 and TRBJ2-2, the full variable domain reads DSGVTQTPKHLITATGQRVTLRCSPRSGDLSVYWYQQSLDQGLQFLIQYYNGEERAKGNILERFSAQQFPDLHSELNLSSLELGDSALYFCASSVARSSTGRGTGELFFGEGSRLTVL.